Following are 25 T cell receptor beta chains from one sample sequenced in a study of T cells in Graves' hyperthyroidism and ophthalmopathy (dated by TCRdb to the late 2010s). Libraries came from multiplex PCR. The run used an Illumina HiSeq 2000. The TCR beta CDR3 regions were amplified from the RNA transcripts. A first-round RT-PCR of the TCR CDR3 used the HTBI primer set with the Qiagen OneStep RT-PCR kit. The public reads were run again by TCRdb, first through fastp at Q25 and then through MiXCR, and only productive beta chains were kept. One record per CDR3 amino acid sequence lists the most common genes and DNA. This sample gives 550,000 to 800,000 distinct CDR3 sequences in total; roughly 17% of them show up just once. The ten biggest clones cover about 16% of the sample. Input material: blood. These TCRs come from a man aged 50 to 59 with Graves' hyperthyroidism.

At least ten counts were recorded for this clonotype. CDR3 bases: TGTGCCAGCAGTGAAGGACAGGGCGGCTACAATGAGCAGTTCTTC. Protein product: CASSEGQGGYNEQFF. The chain has TRBV25-1 and TRBJ2-1; 8 bases line up with TRBD1. The germline V gene has CDR1 MGHDK and CDR2 SYGVNS. CDR3 length: 15 residues. Losses at the gene ends were 2 bases for V and 3 bases for J; bases not matched to a gene: 3. The variable domain in full, completed from reference TRBV25-1 and TRBJ2-1, reads EADIYQTPRYLVIGTGKKITLECSQTMGHDKMYWYQQDPGMELHLIHYSYGVNSTEKGDLSSESTVSRIRTEHFPLTLESARPSHTSQYLCASSEGQGGYNEQFFGPGTRLTVL.

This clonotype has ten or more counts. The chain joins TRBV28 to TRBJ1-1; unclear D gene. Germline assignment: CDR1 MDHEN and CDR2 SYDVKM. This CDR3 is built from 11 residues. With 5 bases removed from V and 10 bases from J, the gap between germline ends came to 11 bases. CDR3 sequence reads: CASSPRVGAFF. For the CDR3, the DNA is TGTGCCAGCAGTCCCCGGGTTGGAGCTTTCTTT.

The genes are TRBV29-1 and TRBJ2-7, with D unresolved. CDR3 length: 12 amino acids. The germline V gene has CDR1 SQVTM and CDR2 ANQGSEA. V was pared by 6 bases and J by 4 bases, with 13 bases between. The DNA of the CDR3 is TGCAGCGTCGTCCAACAAGGGTACGAGCAGTACTTC. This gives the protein CSVVQQGYEQYF.

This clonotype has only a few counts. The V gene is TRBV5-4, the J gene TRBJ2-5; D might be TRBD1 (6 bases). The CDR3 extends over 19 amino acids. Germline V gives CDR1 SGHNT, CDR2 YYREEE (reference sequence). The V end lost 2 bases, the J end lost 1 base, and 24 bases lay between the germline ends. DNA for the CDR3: TGTGCCAGCAGCTTAAAGAGTGGCCACGGTAGGGGGACCCAAGAGACCCAGTACTTC. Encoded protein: CASSLKSGHGRGTQETQYF. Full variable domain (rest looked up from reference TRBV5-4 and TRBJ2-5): ETGVTQSPTHLIKTRGQQVTLRCSSQSGHNTVSWYQQALGQGPQFIFQYYREEENGRGNFPPRFSGLQFPNYSSELNVNALELDDSALYLCASSLKSGHGRGTQETQYFGPGTRLLVL.

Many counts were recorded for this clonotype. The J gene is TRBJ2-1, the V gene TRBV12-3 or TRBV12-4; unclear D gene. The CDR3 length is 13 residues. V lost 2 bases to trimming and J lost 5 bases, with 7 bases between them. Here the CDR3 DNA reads TGTGCCAGCAGTTTAATTTCGCACAATGAGCAGTTCTTC. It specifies CASSLISHNEQFF.

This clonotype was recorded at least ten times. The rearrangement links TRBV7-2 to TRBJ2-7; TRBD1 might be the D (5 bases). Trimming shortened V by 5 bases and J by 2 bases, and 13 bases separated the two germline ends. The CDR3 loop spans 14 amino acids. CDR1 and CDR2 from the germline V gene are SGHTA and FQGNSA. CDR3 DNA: TGTGCCAGCAGCCTGAGACAGAGTACCTACGAGCAGTACTTC. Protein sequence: CASSLRQSTYEQYF.

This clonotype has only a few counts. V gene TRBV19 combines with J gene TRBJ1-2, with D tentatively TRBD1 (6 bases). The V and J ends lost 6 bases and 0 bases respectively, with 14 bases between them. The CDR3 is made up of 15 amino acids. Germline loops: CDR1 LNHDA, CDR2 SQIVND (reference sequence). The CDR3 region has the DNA TGTGCCAGTAGGGCTCGGGGGGCTGCTAACTATGGCTACACCTTC. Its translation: CASRARGAANYGYTF. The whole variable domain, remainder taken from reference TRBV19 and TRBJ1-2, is DGGITQSPKYLFRKEGQNVTLSCEQNLNHDAMYWYRQDPGQGLRLIYYSQIVNDFQKGDIAEGYSVSREKKESFPLTVTSAQKNPTAFYLCASRARGAANYGYTFGSGTRLTVV.

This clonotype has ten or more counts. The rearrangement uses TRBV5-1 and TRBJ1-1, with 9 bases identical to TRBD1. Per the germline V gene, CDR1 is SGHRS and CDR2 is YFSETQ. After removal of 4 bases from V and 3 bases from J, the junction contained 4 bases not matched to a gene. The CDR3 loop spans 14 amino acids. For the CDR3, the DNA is TGCGCCAGCAGCGGGACAGGGTCGGACACTGAAGCTTTCTTT. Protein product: CASSGTGSDTEAFF.

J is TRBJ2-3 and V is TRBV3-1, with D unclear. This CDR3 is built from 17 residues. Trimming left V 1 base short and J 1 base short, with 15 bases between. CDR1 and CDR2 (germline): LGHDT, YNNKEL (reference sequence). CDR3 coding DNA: TGTGCCAGCAGCCAAGCACTGGGTGCTTGGGGCACAGATACGCAGTATTTT. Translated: CASSQALGAWGTDTQYF.

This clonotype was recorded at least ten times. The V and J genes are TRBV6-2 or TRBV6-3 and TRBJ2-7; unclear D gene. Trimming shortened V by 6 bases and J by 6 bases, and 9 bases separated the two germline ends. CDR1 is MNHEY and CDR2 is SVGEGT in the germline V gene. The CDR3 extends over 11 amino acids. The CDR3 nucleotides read TGTGCCAGCAGCCAGCGCCGCGAGCAGTACTTC. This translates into CASSQRREQYF.

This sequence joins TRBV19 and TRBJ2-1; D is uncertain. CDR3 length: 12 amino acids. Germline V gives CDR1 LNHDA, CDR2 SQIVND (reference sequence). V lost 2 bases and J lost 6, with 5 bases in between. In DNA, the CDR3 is TGTGCCAGTAGTATATCGCCCAATGAGCAGTTCTTC. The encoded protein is CASSISPNEQFF.

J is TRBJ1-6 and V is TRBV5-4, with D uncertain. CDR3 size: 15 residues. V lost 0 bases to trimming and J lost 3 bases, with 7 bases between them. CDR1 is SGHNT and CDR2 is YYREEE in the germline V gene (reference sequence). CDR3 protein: CASSLDLGYNSPLHF. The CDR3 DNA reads TGTGCCAGCAGCTTGGACCTGGGCTATAATTCACCCCTCCACTTT.

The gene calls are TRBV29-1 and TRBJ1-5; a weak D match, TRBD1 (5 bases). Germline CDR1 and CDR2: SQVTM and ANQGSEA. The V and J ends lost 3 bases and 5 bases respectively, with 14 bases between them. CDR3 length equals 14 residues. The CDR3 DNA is TGCAGCGTTGATTGGGGGGAGGTCGATCAGCCCCAGCATTTT. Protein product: CSVDWGEVDQPQHF. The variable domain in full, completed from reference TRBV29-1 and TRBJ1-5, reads SAVISQKPSRDICQRGTSLTIQCQVDSQVTMMFWYRQQPGQSLTLIATANQGSEATYESGFVIDKFPISRPNLTFSTLTVSNMSPEDSSIYLCSVDWGEVDQPQHFGDGTRLSIL.

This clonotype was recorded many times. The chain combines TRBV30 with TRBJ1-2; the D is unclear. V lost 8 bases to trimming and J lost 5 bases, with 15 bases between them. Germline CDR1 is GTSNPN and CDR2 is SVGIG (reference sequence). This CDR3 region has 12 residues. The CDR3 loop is CAGQIYGYGYTF. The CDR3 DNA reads TGTGCCGGCCAGATCTATGGTTATGGCTACACCTTC.

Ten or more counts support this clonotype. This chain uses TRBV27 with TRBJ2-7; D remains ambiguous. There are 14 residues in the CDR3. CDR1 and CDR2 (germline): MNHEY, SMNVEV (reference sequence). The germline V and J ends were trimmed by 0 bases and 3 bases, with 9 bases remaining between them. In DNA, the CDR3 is TGTGCCAGCAGTTTATCTGCATCCGACTACGAGCAGTACTTC. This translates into CASSLSASDYEQYF.

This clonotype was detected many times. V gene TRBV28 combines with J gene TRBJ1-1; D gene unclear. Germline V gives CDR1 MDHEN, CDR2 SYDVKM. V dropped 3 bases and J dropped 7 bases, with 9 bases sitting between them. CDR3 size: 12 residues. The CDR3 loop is CASSFAGLEAFF. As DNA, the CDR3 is TGTGCCAGCAGTTTTGCCGGGCTTGAAGCTTTCTTT. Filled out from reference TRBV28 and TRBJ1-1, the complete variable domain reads DVKVTQSSRYLVKRTGEKVFLECVQDMDHENMFWYRQDPGLGLRLIYFSYDVKMKEKGDIPEGYSVSREKKERFSLILESASTNQTSMYLCASSFAGLEAFFGQGTRLTVV.

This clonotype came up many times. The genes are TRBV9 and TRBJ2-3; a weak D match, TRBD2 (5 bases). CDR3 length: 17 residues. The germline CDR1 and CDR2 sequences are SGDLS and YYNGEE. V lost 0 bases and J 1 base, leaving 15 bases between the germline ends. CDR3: CASSVDFGSDRTDTQYF. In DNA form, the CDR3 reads TGTGCCAGCAGCGTAGATTTCGGTAGCGACCGCACAGATACGCAGTATTTT.

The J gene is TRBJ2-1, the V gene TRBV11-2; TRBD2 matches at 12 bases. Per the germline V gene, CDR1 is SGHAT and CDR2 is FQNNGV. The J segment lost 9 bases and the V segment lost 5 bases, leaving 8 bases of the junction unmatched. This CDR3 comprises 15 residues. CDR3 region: CASSVRTSGISEQFF. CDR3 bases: TGTGCCAGCAGCGTTAGGACTAGCGGGATTAGTGAGCAGTTCTTC.

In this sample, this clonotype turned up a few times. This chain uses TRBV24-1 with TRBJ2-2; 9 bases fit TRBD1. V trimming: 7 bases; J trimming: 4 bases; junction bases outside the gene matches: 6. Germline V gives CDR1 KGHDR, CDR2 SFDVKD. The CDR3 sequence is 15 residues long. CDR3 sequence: CATSLGTGFTGELFF. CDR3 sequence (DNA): TGTGCCACCAGCCTCGGGACAGGGTTCACCGGGGAGCTGTTTTTT.

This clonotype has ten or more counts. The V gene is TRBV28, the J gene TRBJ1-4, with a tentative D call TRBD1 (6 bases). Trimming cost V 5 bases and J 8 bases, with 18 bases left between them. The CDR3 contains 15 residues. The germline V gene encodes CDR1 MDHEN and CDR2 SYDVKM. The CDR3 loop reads CASSPEGGGSEKLFF. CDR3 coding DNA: TGTGCCAGCAGTCCGGAGGGGGGTGGGAGCGAAAAACTGTTTTTT.

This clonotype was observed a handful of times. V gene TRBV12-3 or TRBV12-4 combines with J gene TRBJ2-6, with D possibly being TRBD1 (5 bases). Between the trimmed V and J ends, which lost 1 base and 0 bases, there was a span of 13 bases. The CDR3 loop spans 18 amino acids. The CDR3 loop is CASSLVAGISSGANVLTF. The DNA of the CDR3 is TGTGCCAGCAGTTTAGTCGCAGGGATTTCCTCTGGGGCCAACGTCCTGACTTTC.

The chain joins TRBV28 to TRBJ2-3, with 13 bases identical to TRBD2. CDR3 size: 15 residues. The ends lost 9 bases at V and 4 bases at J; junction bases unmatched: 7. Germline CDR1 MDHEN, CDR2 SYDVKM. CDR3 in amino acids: CASSGLAGFADTQYF. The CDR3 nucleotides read TGTGCCAGTTCGGGACTAGCGGGATTCGCAGATACGCAGTATTTT.

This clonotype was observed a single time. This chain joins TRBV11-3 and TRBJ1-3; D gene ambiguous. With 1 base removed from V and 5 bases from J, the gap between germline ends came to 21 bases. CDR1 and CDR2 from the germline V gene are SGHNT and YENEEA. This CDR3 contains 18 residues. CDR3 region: CASSLASELGIFRNTIYF. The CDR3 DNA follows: TGTGCCAGCAGCTTAGCCTCCGAATTGGGCATCTTTAGAAACACCATATATTTT.

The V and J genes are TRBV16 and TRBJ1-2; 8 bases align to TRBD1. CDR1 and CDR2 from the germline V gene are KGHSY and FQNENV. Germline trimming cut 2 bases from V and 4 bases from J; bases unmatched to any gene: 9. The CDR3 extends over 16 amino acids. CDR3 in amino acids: CASSQGTGPLGYGYTF. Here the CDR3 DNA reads TGTGCCAGCAGCCAAGGGACAGGCCCTCTAGGCTATGGCTACACCTTC.

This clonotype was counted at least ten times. CDR3 residues: CASSPYPREQFF. The CDR3 nucleotides are TGTGCCAGCAGTCCCTATCCCCGAGAGCAGTTCTTC. The chain recombines TRBV28 with TRBJ2-1; D is undetermined. Trimming shortened V by 5 bases and J by 10 bases, and 12 bases separated the two germline ends. Germline V lookup: CDR1 MDHEN, CDR2 SYDVKM. The CDR3 spans 12 residues.